Each of the 19 T cell receptor beta chains below was sequenced from the same sample in a study of blood T cell repertoires in COVID-19. Measured with immunoSEQ multiplex PCR; TCRdb has only the in-frame clones, and not every one. Of tens of thousands of clones in the sample, under 95% were seen once. Sequencing was performed on peripheral blood. The source of these receptors is a human donor in a cohort sampled during active COVID-19.

The rearrangement uses TRBV28 and TRBJ1-4; D ambiguous. From germline, CDR1 is MDHEN and CDR2 SYDVKM. V was clipped by 1 base and J by 0 bases, with 9 bases between them. The CDR3 extends over 16 amino acids. Written as DNA, the CDR3 is TGTGCCAGCAGTTTATTCCGGAGTGCAACTAATGAAAAACTGTTTTTT. It encodes CASSLFRSATNEKLFF.

CDR3 sequence reads: CASSWGTSGNEQFF. The DNA for the CDR3 is TGTGCCAGCAGTTGGGGGACTAGTGGCAATGAGCAGTTCTTC. V gene TRBV27 combines with J gene TRBJ2-1; 8 bases map to TRBD2. The CDR3 runs 14 residues. The V segment lost 4 bases and the J segment 6 bases; nucleotides outside the gene matches: 5. The germline V gene has CDR1 MNHEY and CDR2 SMNVEV (reference sequence).

V usage is TRBV7-9 and J usage is TRBJ2-6, with 9 bases fitting TRBD1. The CDR3 covers 19 residues. Trimming at V came to 7 bases and at J to 4 bases, leaving 17 bases not matched to a gene. Germline V gene sequence: CDR1 SEHNR, CDR2 FQNEAQ (reference sequence). This chain's CDR3 is CASTQGARAQILGANVLTF. The DNA for the CDR3 is TGTGCCAGCACACAGGGGGCCAGGGCCCAAATTCTGGGGGCCAACGTCCTGACTTTC. Full variable domain (missing parts from reference TRBV7-9 and TRBJ2-6): DTGVSQNPRHKITKRGQNVTFRCDPISEHNRLYWYRQTLGQGPEFLTYFQNEAQLEKSRLLSDRFSAERPKGSFSTLEIQRTEQGDSAMYLCASTQGARAQILGANVLTFGAGSRLTVL.

In its sample, this clone was seen a few times. This rearrangement joins TRBV6-1 to TRBJ2-7, with TRBD1 as a possible D gene (5 bases). Trimming left V 1 base short and J 6 bases short, with 10 bases between. The CDR3 runs 13 residues. Germline-derived CDR1 and CDR2 are MNHNS and SASEGT. This CDR3 is CASSEVVGREQYF. CDR3 coding DNA: TGTGCCAGCAGTGAAGTGGTGGGGCGCGAGCAGTACTTC.

The chain links TRBV7-2 to TRBJ2-7; 7 positions agree with TRBD2. The junction had 19 bases not matched to a gene; V was cut back by 4 bases and J by 7 bases. The CDR3 runs to 17 residues. The germline CDR1 and CDR2 sequences are SGHTA and FQGNSA. The CDR3: CASSSGSTGLPAGEQYF. CDR3 in DNA: TGTGCCAGCAGCTCTGGCTCAACGGGCCTCCCAGCGGGGGAGCAGTACTTC.

The rearrangement uses TRBV28 and TRBJ2-7; TRBD2 agrees at 8 bases. The V segment lost 5 bases and the J segment 5 bases; nucleotides outside the gene matches: 8. CDR1 and CDR2 (germline): MDHEN, SYDVKM. This CDR3 is built from 14 residues. As DNA, the CDR3 is TGTGCCAGCAGTCGCGGACTAGCAAACAACGAGCAGTACTTC. Protein product: CASSRGLANNEQYF.

The chain employs TRBV5-1 and TRBJ2-7, with 11 bases aligning to TRBD1. V gave up 4 bases and J gave up 0 bases; unmatched junction bases: 9. The length of the CDR3 is 17 residues. Germline V gene data show CDR1 as SGHRS and CDR2 as YFSETQ. CDR3 nucleotides: TGCGCCAGCAGCCCCGGGACAGGGGGAAGGAGCTCCTACGAGCAGTACTTC. It specifies CASSPGTGGRSSYEQYF.

The gene calls are TRBV6-4 and TRBJ1-1; tentatively, D is TRBD1 (5 bases). The length of the CDR3 is 14 residues. Between the trimmed V and J ends, which lost 0 bases and 6 bases, there was a span of 11 bases. Germline CDR1 reads MRHNA; CDR2 reads SNTAGT. In DNA, the CDR3 is TGTGCCAGCAGTGACTCGACCGGGGGAGCTGAAGCTTTCTTT. Amino acids: CASSDSTGGAEAFF.

The chain is built from TRBV28 and TRBJ1-2; TRBD1 is a possible D gene (6 bases). V gave up 7 bases and J gave up 0 bases, with 12 bases separating them. Germline assignment: CDR1 MDHEN and CDR2 SYDVKM. The CDR3 consists of 14 residues. CDR3 residues: CASNEGGANYGYTF. The CDR3 DNA follows: TGTGCCAGCAATGAAGGGGGGGCTAACTATGGCTACACCTTC.

The CDR3 spells CATGRESGEQFF. CDR3 nucleotide sequence: TGTGCCACCGGACGGGAAAGTGGTGAGCAGTTCTTC. The chain employs TRBV5-6 and TRBJ2-1; D perhaps matches TRBD2 (5 bases). CDR3 size: 12 residues. CDR1 and CDR2 from the germline V gene are SGHDT and YYEEEE. V shed 9 bases and J shed 9 bases, with 16 bases lying between them.

The rearrangement joins TRBV27 to TRBJ2-7, with D possibly matching TRBD1 (6 bases). This CDR3 has 14 residues. CDR1 is MNHEY, CDR2 SMNVEV, per germline (reference sequence). V was trimmed by 6 bases and J by 0 bases, leaving 12 bases between them. DNA of the CDR3: TGTGCCAGCAGGGGACACCATGCCTCCTACGAGCAGTACTTC. It yields the protein CASRGHHASYEQYF.

The chain has TRBV28 and TRBJ2-5, with 7 bases aligning to TRBD1. With V trimmed by 3 bases and J by 5 bases, 9 bases remained unmatched. Germline V gene lookup returns CDR1 MDHEN and CDR2 SYDVKM. The CDR3 has 15 amino acids. The CDR3, as DNA: TGTGCCAGCAGTTTCGGACAGGCGAGGGGTGAGACCCAGTACTTC. Its protein is CASSFGQARGETQYF.

This chain connects TRBV11-3 to TRBJ2-7; 8 bases fit TRBD1. The trim removed 5 bases at V and 4 bases at J, leaving 13 bases unmatched. This CDR3 contains 16 residues. Germline values: CDR1 SGHNT, CDR2 YENEEA. The CDR3 region has the DNA TGTGCCAGCAGCCCGGCGGACAGGGTGGCAAGGTACGAGCAGTACTTC. This sequence encodes CASSPADRVARYEQYF.

V and J are TRBV10-1 and TRBJ2-2; 9 nucleotides align to TRBD1. In germline, CDR1 is WNHNN, CDR2 SYGVQD (reference sequence). V was pared by 5 bases and J by 4 bases, with 5 bases of the junction left unmatched. The CDR3 is 15 residues long. CDR3 region: CASSLDRGSTGELFF. CDR3 nucleotide sequence: TGCGCCAGCAGTTTGGACAGGGGCAGCACCGGGGAGCTGTTTTTT.

CDR3 nucleotides: TGTGCTAGTGGTTCTCTAGCGGGAGGCCCGGGAAATGAGCAGTTCTTC. It codes for CASGSLAGGPGNEQFF. The chain is built from TRBV12-5 and TRBJ2-1, with 11 bases matching TRBD2. The ends lost 4 bases at V and 7 bases at J; junction bases unmatched: 9. CDR3 length: 16 residues. Germline CDR1 and CDR2: LGHNT and FRNRAP.

The chain joins TRBV19 to TRBJ2-7; unclear D gene. Trimming took off 6 bases at V and 2 bases at J, with 11 bases between the two ends. The V gene's germline CDR1 is LNHDA and CDR2 SQIVND (reference sequence). The CDR3 is 13 residues long. The CDR3 sequence is CASRKTETYEQYF. For the CDR3, the DNA is TGTGCCAGTAGGAAAACAGAGACCTACGAGCAGTACTTC.

This CDR3 is CASSLGTSGSQGTQYF. CDR3 sequence (DNA): TGTGCCAGCAGCTTAGGGACTAGCGGGAGTCAGGGGACGCAGTATTTT. The V gene is TRBV7-2, the J gene TRBJ2-3; 13 bases match TRBD2. The CDR3 has 16 amino acids. Germline CDR1 SGHTA, CDR2 FQGNSA. Trimming at V came to 1 base and at J to 9 bases, leaving 7 bases not matched to a gene.

The V call is TRBV28, the J call TRBJ1-3, with 9 bases matching TRBD1. The CDR3 loop spans 17 amino acids. Germline loops: CDR1 MDHEN, CDR2 SYDVKM. After removal of 8 bases from V and 3 bases from J, the junction contained 14 bases not matched to a gene. The CDR3 DNA sequence: TGTGCCAGCGGTGCAGGTTCAACAGGGGGCTTTGGAAACACCATATATTTT. Translating it yields CASGAGSTGGFGNTIYF.

This CDR3 is CAISEGPSGKETQYF. CDR3 bases: TGTGCCATCAGTGAGGGGCCTAGCGGGAAAGAGACCCAGTACTTC. The V gene is TRBV10-3, the J gene TRBJ2-5; 9 nucleotides align to TRBD2. Germline-derived CDR1 and CDR2 are ENHRY and SYGVKD. The CDR3 runs to 15 residues. The junction had 4 bases not matched to a gene; V was cut back by 2 bases and J by 3 bases.